Listed below are T cell receptor beta chains from one sample, sequenced in a study of identical twins. Using its own MiXCR run on the 5' RACE reads, TCRdb lists one record per CDR3 protein. This table holds 240,000 or so distinct CDR3 sequences, over 9.5% found once. The specimen sequenced was memory T cells sorted from blood. These receptors were obtained from a man aged 50 to 59 in good health. Each CDR3 is given with its conserved first and last residue. D genes are given only for firm matches. Only part of the rows carry a size: once, few, many, or a class if the clone is expanded.

D,V,size,J,DNA,CDR3
TRBD1,TRBV18,many,TRBJ2-1,TGTGCCAGCTCACCGGACAGGGATGGGTACAATGAGCAGTTCTTC,CASSPDRDGYNEQFF
-,TRBV6-2/TRBV6-3,few,TRBJ1-1,TGTGCCAGCAGTAGAAGTCCCCACACTGAAGCTTTCTTT,CASSRSPHTEAFF
TRBD1,TRBV29-1,-,TRBJ2-1,TGCAGCGCACCGGGACAGGGGGACTTTAATGAGCAGTTCTTC,CSAPGQGDFNEQFF
-,TRBV27,few,TRBJ2-1,TGTGCCAGCAGTCTCCTCAGGGGAGTCTACAATGAGCAGTTCTTC,CASSLLRGVYNEQFF
-,TRBV6-2/TRBV6-3,many,TRBJ2-2,TGTGCCGCAAGGAGGGGTTTCACCGGGGAGCTGTTTTTT,CAARRGFTGELFF
TRBD1,TRBV20-1,-,TRBJ1-6,TGCAGTGCTAGATATCAAGGACAGGGCGCTTCACCCCTCCACTTT,CSARYQGQGASPLHF
-,TRBV11-3,-,TRBJ1-4,TGTGCCAGCAGCTTCACCCTTGCGACAACTAATGAAAAACTGTTTTTT,CASSFTLATTNEKLFF
TRBD1,TRBV7-2,many,TRBJ1-2,TGTGCCAGCGGGGACAGGCCTAACTATGGCTACACCTTC,CASGDRPNYGYTF
-,TRBV20-1,-,TRBJ2-5,TGCAGTCTTTGGGGGAGTCAGACCCAGTACTTC,CSLWGSQTQYF
-,TRBV3-1,many,TRBJ2-7,TGTGCCAGCAGCGGGTCGGGACGGGGGATGGGGTACGAGCAGTACTTC,CASSGSGRGMGYEQYF
-,TRBV27,few,TRBJ2-1,TGTGCCAGCAGTTTCGCAGGGAAGTACAATGAGCAGTTCTTC,CASSFAGKYNEQFF
TRBD1,TRBV7-2,few,TRBJ1-1,TGTGCCAGCAGCTTATACAGGGGGGGAAACACTGAAGCTTTCTTT,CASSLYRGGNTEAFF
-,TRBV28,few,TRBJ1-3,TGTGCCAGCATTACCGGGGGCGGCTCTGGAAACACCATATATTTT,CASITGGGSGNTIYF
-,TRBV15,-,TRBJ2-5,TGTGCCACCAGCATTGGGGGCGGAGAGACCCAGTACTTC,CATSIGGGETQYF
TRBD1,TRBV27,few,TRBJ2-7,TGTGCCAGCAGGACAGGGGTGGGCGAGCAGTACTTC,CASRTGVGEQYF
-,TRBV5-6,many,TRBJ2-2,TGTGCCAGCATACAGGGTTACACCGGGGAGCTGTTTTTT,CASIQGYTGELFF
-,TRBV20-1,-,TRBJ1-2,TGCAGTGCTAGGGCAGCCTACACCTATGGCTACACCTTC,CSARAAYTYGYTF
-,TRBV4-1,many,TRBJ1-6,TGCGCCAGCAGCCAGGCCCCCTGGCAGGGCAATTCACCCCTCCACTTT,CASSQAPWQGNSPLHF
-,TRBV5-5,many,TRBJ1-3,TGTGCCAGCAGCCGACAGGCCGGGCTAACCTCTGGAAACACCATATATTTT,CASSRQAGLTSGNTIYF
-,TRBV4-3,few,TRBJ2-2,TGCGCCAGCAGCCAAGGACAGAGTCAAGGAACCGGGGAGCTGTTTTTT,CASSQGQSQGTGELFF
-,TRBV5-1,-,TRBJ2-7,TGCGCCAGCAGCCGCTCGGACAGAGAATCCTACGAGCAGTACTTC,CASSRSDRESYEQYF
-,TRBV7-9,many,TRBJ1-4,TGTGCCAGCAGCTTAGTGCTCCAGGGAGAAGTGTTTTTT,CASSLVLQGEVFF
-,TRBV12-3/TRBV12-4,few,TRBJ2-7,TGTGCCAGCAGTTTTCAGGGGAGGAACGAGCAGTACTTC,CASSFQGRNEQYF
-,TRBV2,-,TRBJ2-1,TGTGCCAGCAGTGACCGGGGTAGCTCCTACAATGAGCAGTTCTTC,CASSDRGSSYNEQFF
TRBD2,TRBV11-3,few,TRBJ2-5,TGTGCCAGCAGCTTAATGTCGGGGGGATCGGAGACCCAGTACTTC,CASSLMSGGSETQYF
-,TRBV28,many,TRBJ2-2,TGTGCCAGCAGTTTAATTGGTCGGGGGGCGATCACCGGGGAGCTGTTTTTT,CASSLIGRGAITGELFF
TRBD2,TRBV18,few,TRBJ2-7,TGTGCCAGCTCACCTTCCGAGCGGGGGACCACCTACGAGCAGTACTTC,CASSPSERGTTYEQYF
-,TRBV28,many,TRBJ1-5,TGTGCCAGCAGCCGGGACAGCAATCAGCCCCAGCATTTT,CASSRDSNQPQHF
-,TRBV7-9,-,TRBJ2-1,TGTGCCAGCAGCACGCTACCGGACAGTTACAATGAGCAGTTCTTC,CASSTLPDSYNEQFF
-,TRBV6-5,-,TRBJ1-1,TGTGCCAGCAGTTCGGGCGTGAACACTGAAGCTTTCTTT,CASSSGVNTEAFF
TRBD1,TRBV12-3/TRBV12-4,many,TRBJ2-6,TGTGCCAGCAGGACAGGGAGTTTGGGGGCCAACGTCCTGACTTTC,CASRTGSLGANVLTF
-,TRBV30,-,TRBJ2-2,TGTGCCTGGAGAAAGAACACCGGGGAGCTGTTTTTT,CAWRKNTGELFF
TRBD1,TRBV20-1,-,TRBJ2-3,TGCAGTGCTAATCCGACAGGGGGATTAGGGACAGATACGCAGTATTTT,CSANPTGGLGTDTQYF
-,TRBV5-1,-,TRBJ1-6,TGCGCCAGCAGCTCGAGTATGGATAATTCACCCCTCCACTTT,CASSSSMDNSPLHF
-,TRBV20-1,few,TRBJ2-3,TGCAGTGCTAGAGATGCCGGGAGAGTAGATACGCAGTATTTT,CSARDAGRVDTQYF
TRBD1,TRBV2,-,TRBJ1-2,TGTGCCAGCAGGGACCCCCGGACAGGGGCCTATGGCTACACCTTC,CASRDPRTGAYGYTF
-,TRBV4-3,-,TRBJ2-7,TGCGCCAGCAGCCTATCGCGGTTTTCCTACGAGCAGTACTTC,CASSLSRFSYEQYF
TRBD1,TRBV20-1,many,TRBJ2-1,TGCAGTGCTAGAGGACAGGGGAGCTCCTACAATGAGCAGTTCTTC,CSARGQGSSYNEQFF
-,TRBV4-3,many,TRBJ2-1,TGCGCCAGCAGATGGACTGGGAACAATGAGCAGTTCTTC,CASRWTGNNEQFF
-,TRBV12-3/TRBV12-4,-,TRBJ1-5,TGTGCCAGCAGAATGGGAACAGGGAGCCAGCCCCAGCATTTT,CASRMGTGSQPQHF
-,TRBV25-1,few,TRBJ2-5,TGTGCCAGCAGTAACCGACGAGAGACCCAGTACTTC,CASSNRRETQYF
TRBD2,TRBV28,-,TRBJ2-7,TGTGCCAGCAGAAAAAGCGGGGTGTCCTACGAGCAGTACTTC,CASRKSGVSYEQYF
TRBD1,TRBV7-2,many,TRBJ2-3,TGTGCCAGCAGTTACAGGACAGGGAGCACAGATACGCAGTATTTT,CASSYRTGSTDTQYF
-,TRBV19,-,TRBJ1-2,TGTGCCAGTAGTATACGGGGGGCGCCTGGCTACACCTTC,CASSIRGAPGYTF
-,TRBV9,few,TRBJ1-4,TGTGCCAGCAGCGTAGCGCCAGCGAACGCCTGGGCTAATGAAAAACTGTTTTTT,CASSVAPANAWANEKLFF
TRBD1,TRBV5-1,many,TRBJ2-1,TGCGCCAGCCGGCCTGGGACAGGGAAGTGGGATGAGCAGTTCTTC,CASRPGTGKWDEQFF
TRBD1,TRBV11-2,-,TRBJ2-1,TGTGCCGGCAGCTTAGACAGGGGCTCCTACAATGAGCAGTTCTTC,CAGSLDRGSYNEQFF
-,TRBV28,many,TRBJ2-1,TGTGCCAGCAGTTTATTTTCATCGGGGGCATCTTTCCCCTACAATGAGCAGTTCTTC,CASSLFSSGASFPYNEQFF
-,TRBV7-2,-,TRBJ1-5,TGTGCCAGCAGCTTAACCGGGACTTATAGCAATCAGCCCCAGCATTTT,CASSLTGTYSNQPQHF
-,TRBV9,-,TRBJ2-3,TGTGCCAGCAGCGGAACACAGATGGATACGCAGTATTTT,CASSGTQMDTQYF
-,TRBV7-3,many,TRBJ2-1,TGTGCCAGCAGCCTCGGACACGCGAGCTCCTACAATGAGCAGTTCTTC,CASSLGHASSYNEQFF
TRBD1,TRBV5-1,many,TRBJ1-4,TGCGCCAGCAGCTATCACGGGACAGGGGAAGAAAAACTGTTTTTT,CASSYHGTGEEKLFF
-,TRBV20-1,-,TRBJ2-1,TGCAGTGCTAGAGATCGGCCCGAAGCAAGTCCTCATAGCTATTATGAGCAGTTCTTC,CSARDRPEASPHSYYEQFF
TRBD2,TRBV4-1,many,TRBJ2-5,TGCGCCAGCAGCCAGGCACTAGCGGGGGAGCAAGAGACCCAGTACTTC,CASSQALAGEQETQYF